This TCR beta chain emerged from a study of blood T cell repertoires in COVID-19. Whole-study context: From the United States, Italy and Spain came samples of acute and convalescent COVID-19. PBMCs, B-cell-depleted T cells, or T cells were the source of the cDNA or gDNA that made up the material.

Seattle cases were enrolled at active infection and followed longitudinally. Under the authors' procedure: For nucleated cells, counts were estimated from reference gene primer amplification. Produced via immunoSEQ multiplex PCR; TCRdb's table is partial and in-frame only. The V and J calls and clone size come from that table; D and trimming were worked out from the DNA. The top ten hold 0.95% to 1.5% of the sample, which has hundreds of thousands of clones, 75% to 85% seen once. This receptor was identified in a woman aged 25 to 39 with COVID-19, enrolled during active disease. The sequenced material came from peripheral blood.

The CDR3 sequence is CASSRRGDGEKLFF. Here the CDR3 DNA reads TGTGCCAGCAGCCGCAGGGGAGATGGTGAAAAACTGTTTTTT. This chain joins TRBV11-2 and TRBJ1-4; maybe TRBD1 (6 bases). The germline V gene encodes CDR1 SGHAT and CDR2 FQNNGV. V lost 5 bases and J lost 7, with 14 bases in between. The CDR3 is 14 residues long.